This TCR beta chain was sequenced during a study of blood T cell repertoires in COVID-19. The method was immunoSEQ multiplex PCR; TCRdb's version includes in-frame clones alone and lacks a portion of them. The sample contains 310,000 or so clones, nearly 90% of which appear only once. V was cut by 3 bases and J by 0 bases, with 17 bases left in between. CDR3 size: 17 residues. Germline loops: CDR1 SEHNR, CDR2 FQNEAQ (reference sequence). The chain uses TRBV7-9 and TRBJ1-2; D uncertain. Sequenced sample: PBMCs or T cells enriched from blood (not recorded which). The source is a woman under 30 with acute COVID-19. As DNA, the CDR3 is TGTGCCAGCAGCTTCCCGATACACCATCAAGCTAACTATGGCTACACCTTC. It translates to CASSFPIHHQANYGYTF.